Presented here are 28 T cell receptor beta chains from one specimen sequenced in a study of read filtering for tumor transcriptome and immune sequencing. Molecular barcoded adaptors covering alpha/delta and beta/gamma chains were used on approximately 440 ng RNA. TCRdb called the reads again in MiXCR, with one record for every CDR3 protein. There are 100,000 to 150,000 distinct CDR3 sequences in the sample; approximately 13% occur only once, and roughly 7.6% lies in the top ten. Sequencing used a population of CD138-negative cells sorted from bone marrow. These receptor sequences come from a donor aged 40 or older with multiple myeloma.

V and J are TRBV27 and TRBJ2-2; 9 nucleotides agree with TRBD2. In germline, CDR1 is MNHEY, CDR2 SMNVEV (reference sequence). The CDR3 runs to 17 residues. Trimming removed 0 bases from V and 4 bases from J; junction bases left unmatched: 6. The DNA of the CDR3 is TGTGCCAGCAGTTTATCGGTAGCGGGAGCGGGCACCGGGGAGCTGTTTTTT. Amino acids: CASSLSVAGAGTGELFF.

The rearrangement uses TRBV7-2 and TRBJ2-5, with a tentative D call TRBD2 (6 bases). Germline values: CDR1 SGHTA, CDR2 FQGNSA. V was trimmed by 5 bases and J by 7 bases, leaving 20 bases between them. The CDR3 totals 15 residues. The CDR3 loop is CASSRGSSGYGTQYF. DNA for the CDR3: TGTGCCAGCAGCCGCGGCAGTAGCGGATATGGGACCCAGTACTTC.

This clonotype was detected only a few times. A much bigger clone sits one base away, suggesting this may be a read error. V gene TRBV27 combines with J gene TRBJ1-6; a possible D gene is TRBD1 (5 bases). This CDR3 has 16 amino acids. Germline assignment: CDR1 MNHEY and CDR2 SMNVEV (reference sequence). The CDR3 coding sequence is TGTGCCAGCAGTTTTACGCGTGGGGACTATAATTCACCCCTCCGCTTT. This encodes CASSFTRGDYNSPLRF.

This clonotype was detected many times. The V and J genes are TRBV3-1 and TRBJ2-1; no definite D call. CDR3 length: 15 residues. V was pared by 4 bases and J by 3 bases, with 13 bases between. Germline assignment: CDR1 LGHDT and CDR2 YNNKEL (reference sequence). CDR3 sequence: CASSPGGLVYNEQFF. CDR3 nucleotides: TGTGCCAGCAGCCCCGGTGGTCTGGTCTACAATGAGCAGTTCTTC.

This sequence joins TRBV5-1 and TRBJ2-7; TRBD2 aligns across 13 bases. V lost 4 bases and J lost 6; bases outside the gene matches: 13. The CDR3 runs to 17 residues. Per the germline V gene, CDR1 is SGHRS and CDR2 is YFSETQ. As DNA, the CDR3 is TGCGCCAGCAGCCAAGGGACTAGCGGGATTTGGGGTCTCGAGCAGTACTTC. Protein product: CASSQGTSGIWGLEQYF.

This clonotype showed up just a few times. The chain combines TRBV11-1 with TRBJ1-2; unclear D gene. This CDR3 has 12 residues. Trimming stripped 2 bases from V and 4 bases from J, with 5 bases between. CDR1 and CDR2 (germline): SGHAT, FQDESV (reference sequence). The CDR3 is CASSLSGYGYTF. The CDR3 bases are TGTGCCAGCAGCTTAAGCGGCTATGGCTACACCTTC.

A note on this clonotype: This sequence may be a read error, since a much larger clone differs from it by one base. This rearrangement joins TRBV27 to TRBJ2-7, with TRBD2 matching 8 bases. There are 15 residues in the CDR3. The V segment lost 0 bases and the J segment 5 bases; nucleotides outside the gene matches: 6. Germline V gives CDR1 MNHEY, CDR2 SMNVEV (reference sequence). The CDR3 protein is CASSLSELAVHEQYF. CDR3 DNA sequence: TGTGCCAGCAGTTTATCGGAACTAGCGGTCCACGAGCAGTACTTC.

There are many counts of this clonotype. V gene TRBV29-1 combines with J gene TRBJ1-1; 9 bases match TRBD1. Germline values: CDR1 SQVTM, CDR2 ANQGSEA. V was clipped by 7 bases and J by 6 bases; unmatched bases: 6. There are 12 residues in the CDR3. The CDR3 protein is CSGKQGAAEAFF. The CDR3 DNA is TGCAGCGGAAAACAGGGGGCCGCTGAAGCTTTCTTT. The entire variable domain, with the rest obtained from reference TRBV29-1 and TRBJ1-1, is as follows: SAVISQKPSRDICQRGTSLTIQCQVDSQVTMMFWYRQQPGQSLTLIATANQGSEATYESGFVIDKFPISRPNLTFSTLTVSNMSPEDSSIYLCSGKQGAAEAFFGQGTRLTVV.

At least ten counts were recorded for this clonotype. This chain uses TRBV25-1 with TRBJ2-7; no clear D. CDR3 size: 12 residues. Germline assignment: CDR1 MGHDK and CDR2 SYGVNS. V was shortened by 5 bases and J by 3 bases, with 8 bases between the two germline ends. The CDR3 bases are TGTGCCAGCAGTAGGCTCAGCTACGAGCAGTACTTC. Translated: CASSRLSYEQYF.

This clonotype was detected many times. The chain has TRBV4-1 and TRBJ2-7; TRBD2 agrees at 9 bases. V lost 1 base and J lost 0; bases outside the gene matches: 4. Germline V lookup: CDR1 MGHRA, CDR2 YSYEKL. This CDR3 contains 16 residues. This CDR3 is CASSQALAGFSYEQYF. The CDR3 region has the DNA TGCGCCAGCAGCCAAGCACTAGCGGGTTTCTCCTACGAGCAGTACTTC.

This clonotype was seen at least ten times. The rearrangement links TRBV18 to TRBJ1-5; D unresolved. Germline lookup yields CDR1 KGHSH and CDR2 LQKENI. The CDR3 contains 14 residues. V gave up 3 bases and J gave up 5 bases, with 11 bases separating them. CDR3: CASSPRPIDQPQHF. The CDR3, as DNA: TGTGCCAGCTCACCTAGGCCCATCGATCAGCCCCAGCATTTT.

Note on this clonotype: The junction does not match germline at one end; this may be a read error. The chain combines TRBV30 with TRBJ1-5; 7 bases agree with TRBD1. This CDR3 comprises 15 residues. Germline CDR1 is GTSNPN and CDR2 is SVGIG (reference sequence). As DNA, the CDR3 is TGTGCCTGGAGTGTAGGGGGGACAGTCAATCAGCCCCAGCGTTTT. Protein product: CAWSVGGTVNQPQRF. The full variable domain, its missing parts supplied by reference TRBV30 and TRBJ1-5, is SQTIHQWPATLVQPVGSPLSLECTVEGTSNPNLYWYRQAAGRGLQLLFYSVGIGQISSEVPQNLSASRPQDRQFILSSKKLLLSDSGFYLCAWSVGGTVNQPQRFGDGTRLSIL.

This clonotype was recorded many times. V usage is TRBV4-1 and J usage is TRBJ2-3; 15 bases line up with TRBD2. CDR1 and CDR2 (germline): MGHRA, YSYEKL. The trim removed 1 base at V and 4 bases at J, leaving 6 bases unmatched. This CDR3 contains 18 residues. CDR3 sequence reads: CASSQAGLAGGGPDTQYF. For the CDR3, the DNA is TGCGCCAGCAGCCAAGCCGGACTAGCGGGAGGGGGCCCAGATACGCAGTATTTT.

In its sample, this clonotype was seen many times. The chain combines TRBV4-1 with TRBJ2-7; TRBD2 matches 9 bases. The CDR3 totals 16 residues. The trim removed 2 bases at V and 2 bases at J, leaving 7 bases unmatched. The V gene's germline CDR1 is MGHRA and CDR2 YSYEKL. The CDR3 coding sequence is TGCGCCAGCAGCCAAATTGCGGGAGGGTTAGCCTACGAGCAGTACTTC. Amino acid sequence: CASSQIAGGLAYEQYF.

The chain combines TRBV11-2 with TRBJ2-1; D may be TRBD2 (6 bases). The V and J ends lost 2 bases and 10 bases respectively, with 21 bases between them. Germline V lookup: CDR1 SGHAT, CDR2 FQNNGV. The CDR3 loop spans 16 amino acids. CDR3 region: CASSLSPVLAMGEQFF. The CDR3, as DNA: TGTGCCAGCAGCTTATCTCCTGTGCTAGCGATGGGGGAGCAGTTCTTC.

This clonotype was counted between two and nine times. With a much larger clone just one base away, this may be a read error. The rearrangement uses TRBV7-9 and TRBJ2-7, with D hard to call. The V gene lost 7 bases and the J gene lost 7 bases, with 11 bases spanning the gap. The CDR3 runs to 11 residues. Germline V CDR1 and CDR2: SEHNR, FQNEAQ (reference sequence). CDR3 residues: CASTPAREQYF. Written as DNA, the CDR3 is TGTGCCAGCACCCCTGCGCGGGAGCAGTACTTC.

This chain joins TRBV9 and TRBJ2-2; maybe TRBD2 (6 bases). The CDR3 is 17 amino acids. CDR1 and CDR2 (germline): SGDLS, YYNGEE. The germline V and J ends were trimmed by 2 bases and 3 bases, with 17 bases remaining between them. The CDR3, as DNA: TGTGCCAGCAGCGTGGGTAGCGGAGGGCCCGACACCGGGGAGCTGTTTTTT. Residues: CASSVGSGGPDTGELFF.

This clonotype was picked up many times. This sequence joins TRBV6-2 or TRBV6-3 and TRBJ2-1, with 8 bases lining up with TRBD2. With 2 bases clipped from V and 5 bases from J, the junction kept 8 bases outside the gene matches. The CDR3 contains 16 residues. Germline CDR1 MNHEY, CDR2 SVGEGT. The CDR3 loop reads CASSYTRTSIHNEQFF. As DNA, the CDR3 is TGTGCCAGCAGTTACACGAGGACTAGCATACACAATGAGCAGTTCTTC.

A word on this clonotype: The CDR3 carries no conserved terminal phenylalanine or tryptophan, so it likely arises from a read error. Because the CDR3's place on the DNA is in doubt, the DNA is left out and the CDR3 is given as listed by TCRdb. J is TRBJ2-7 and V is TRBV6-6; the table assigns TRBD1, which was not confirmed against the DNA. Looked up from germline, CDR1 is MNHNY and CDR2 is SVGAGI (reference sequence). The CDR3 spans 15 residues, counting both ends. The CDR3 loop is CASSYSIGADASEYS.

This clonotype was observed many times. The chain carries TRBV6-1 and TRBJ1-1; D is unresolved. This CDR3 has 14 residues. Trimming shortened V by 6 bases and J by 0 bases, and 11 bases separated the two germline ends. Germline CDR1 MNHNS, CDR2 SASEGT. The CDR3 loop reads CASSPVELNTEAFF. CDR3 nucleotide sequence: TGTGCCAGCAGCCCCGTAGAGTTGAACACTGAAGCTTTCTTT.

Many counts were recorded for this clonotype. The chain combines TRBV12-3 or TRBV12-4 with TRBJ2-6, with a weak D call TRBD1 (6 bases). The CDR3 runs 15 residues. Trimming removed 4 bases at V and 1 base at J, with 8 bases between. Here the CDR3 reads CASSSTGSGANVLTF. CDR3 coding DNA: TGTGCCAGCAGTTCTACAGGGTCTGGGGCCAACGTCCTGACTTTC.

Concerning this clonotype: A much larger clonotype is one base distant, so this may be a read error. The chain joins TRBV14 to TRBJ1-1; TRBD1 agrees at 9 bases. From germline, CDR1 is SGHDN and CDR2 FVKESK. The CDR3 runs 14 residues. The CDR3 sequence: CASSQHGTGRGASF. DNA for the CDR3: TGTGCCAGCAGCCAACACGGGACAGGGAGGGGAGCTTCCTTT.

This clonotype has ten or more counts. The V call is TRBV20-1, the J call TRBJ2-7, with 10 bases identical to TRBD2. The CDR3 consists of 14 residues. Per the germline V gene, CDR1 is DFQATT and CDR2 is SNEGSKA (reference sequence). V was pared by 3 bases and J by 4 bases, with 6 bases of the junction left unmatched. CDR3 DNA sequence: TGCAGTGCTAGTCAGCGGGAGGGCCGGTACGAGCAGTACTTC. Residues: CSASQREGRYEQYF.

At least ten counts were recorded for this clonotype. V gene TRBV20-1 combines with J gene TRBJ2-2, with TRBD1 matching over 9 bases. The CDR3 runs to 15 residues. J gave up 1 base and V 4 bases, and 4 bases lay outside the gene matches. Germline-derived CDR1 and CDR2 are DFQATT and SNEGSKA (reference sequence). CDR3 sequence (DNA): TGCAGTGCTATCGGGGGACAGGGGAACACCGGGGAGCTGTTTTTT. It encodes CSAIGGQGNTGELFF.

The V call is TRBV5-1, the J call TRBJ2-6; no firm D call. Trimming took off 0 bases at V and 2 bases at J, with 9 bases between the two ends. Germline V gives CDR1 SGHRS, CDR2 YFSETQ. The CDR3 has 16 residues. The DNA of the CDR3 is TGCGCCAGCAGCTTGGACGGGTTTACTGGGGCCAACGTCCTGACTTTC. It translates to CASSLDGFTGANVLTF.

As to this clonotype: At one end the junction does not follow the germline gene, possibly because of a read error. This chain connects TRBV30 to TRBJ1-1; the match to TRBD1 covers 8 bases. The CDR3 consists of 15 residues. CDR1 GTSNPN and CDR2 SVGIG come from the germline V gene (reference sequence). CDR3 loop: CAWSAQTGANTEVFF. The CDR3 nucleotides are TGTGCCTGGAGTGCCCAGACAGGGGCGAACACTGAAGTTTTCTTT.

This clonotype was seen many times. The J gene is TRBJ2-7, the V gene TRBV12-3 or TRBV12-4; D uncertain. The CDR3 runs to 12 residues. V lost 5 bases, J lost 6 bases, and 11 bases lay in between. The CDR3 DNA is TGTGCCAGCAGTGCTTCTCTCTTCGAGCAGTACTTC. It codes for CASSASLFEQYF.

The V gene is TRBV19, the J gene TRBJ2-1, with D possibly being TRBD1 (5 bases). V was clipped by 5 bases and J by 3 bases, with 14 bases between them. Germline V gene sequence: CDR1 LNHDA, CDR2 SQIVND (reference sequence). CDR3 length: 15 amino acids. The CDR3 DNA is TGTGCCAGTAGTGTAAGTCTAGGGGTCTACAATGAGCAGTTCTTC. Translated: CASSVSLGVYNEQFF.